The 29 T cell receptor beta chains below all came from one sample that was sequenced in a study of Ad26.COV2.S vaccination and SARS-CoV-2 variants. Treatment denoted: around 19 received Ad26.COV2.S at low or high dose, single or two shots; several received placebo; per-sample allocation not given. On day 63 after the first injection, vaccine and placebo recipients gave samples. TCRdb's copy holds only in-frame clones and misses some; the assay was immunoSEQ multiplex PCR. Counted here are around 320,000 clones, roughly 84% occurring once; the ten biggest clones make up 3.4%. Here the sequenced sample was peripheral blood, taken in a trial of Ad26.COV2.S vaccine versus placebo. These receptors originate from a person aged 18-65 years who received the Ad26.COV2.S COVID-19 vaccine or a placebo.

This chain uses TRBV6-5 with TRBJ1-1, with D tentatively TRBD1 (5 bases). There are 15 residues in the CDR3. CDR1 and CDR2 (germline): MNHEY, SVGAGI. With 5 bases removed from V and 5 bases from J, the gap between germline ends came to 18 bases. CDR3 loop: CASSNPGKKGTEAFF. The CDR3, as DNA: TGTGCCAGCAGTAACCCCGGCAAAAAGGGGACTGAAGCTTTCTTT.

This chain joins TRBV12-5 and TRBJ2-3; a possible D gene is TRBD1 (5 bases). The ends were cut back, 0 bases at V and 4 bases at J, with 14 bases in the middle. This CDR3 has 16 residues. Germline lookup yields CDR1 LGHNT and CDR2 FRNRAP. The CDR3 loop reads CASGLVWQGDADTQYF. The CDR3 DNA follows: TGTGCTAGTGGTTTGGTTTGGCAGGGCGATGCAGATACGCAGTATTTT.

This clone showed up just once. This chain links TRBV7-3 with TRBJ2-1, with unresolved D. Germline V gives CDR1 SGHTA, CDR2 FQGTGA. V lost 2 bases to trimming and J lost 1 base, with 9 bases between them. The CDR3 loop spans 15 amino acids. The chain's CDR3 is CASSLRVGSYNEQFF. CDR3 bases: TGTGCCAGCAGCTTACGGGTAGGTTCCTACAATGAGCAGTTCTTC. Combining the CDR3 with reference TRBV7-3 and TRBJ2-1 gives the whole variable domain GAGVSQTPSNKVTEKGKYVELRCDPISGHTALYWYRQSLGQGPEFLIYFQGTGAADDSGLPNDRFFAVRPEGSVSTLKIQRTERGDSAVYLCASSLRVGSYNEQFFGPGTRLTVL.

The J gene is TRBJ1-4, the V gene TRBV5-1; D is possibly TRBD1 (6 bases). Germline CDR1 SGHRS, CDR2 YFSETQ. Trimming removed 4 bases from V and 4 bases from J, with 14 bases in between. This CDR3 contains 15 residues. The CDR3 sequence is CASSPRQGNNEKLFF. In DNA, the CDR3 is TGCGCCAGCAGCCCAAGGCAGGGGAATAATGAAAAACTGTTTTTT.

This rearrangement joins TRBV12-3 or TRBV12-4 to TRBJ1-4; TRBD1 matches at 9 bases. The V segment lost 6 bases and the J segment 8 bases; nucleotides outside the gene matches: 4. The CDR3 runs to 13 residues. For the CDR3, the DNA is TGTGCCAGCAGAGAGACAGGGGGAGAAAAACTGTTTTTT. It encodes CASRETGGEKLFF.

V is TRBV7-2 and J is TRBJ2-5, with 10 bases identical to TRBD2. Looked up from germline, CDR1 is SGHTA and CDR2 is FQGNSA. V was pared by 5 bases and J by 5 bases, with 8 bases of the junction left unmatched. The CDR3 covers 15 residues. The chain's CDR3 is CASSLERGGRETQYF. In DNA, the CDR3 is TGTGCCAGCAGCCTGGAGCGGGGGGGCCGGGAGACCCAGTACTTC. Drawing the rest from reference TRBV7-2 and TRBJ2-5, the complete variable domain is GAGVSQSPSNKVTEKGKDVELRCDPISGHTALYWYRQSLGQGLEFLIYFQGNSAPDKSGLPSDRFSAERTGGSVSTLTIQRTQQEDSAVYLCASSLERGGRETQYFGPGTRLLVL.

The chain is built from TRBV5-8 and TRBJ2-3, with unresolved D. The germline V and J ends were trimmed by 0 bases and 4 bases, with 9 bases remaining between them. This CDR3 has 14 residues. Germline lookup yields CDR1 SGHTS and CDR2 YDEGEE. The CDR3 DNA reads as TGTGCCAGCAGCTTGGGCTCCCTAGCAGATACGCAGTATTTT. Encoded protein: CASSLGSLADTQYF.

The V call is TRBV15, the J call TRBJ1-5; D ambiguous. Trimming took 1 base from V and 7 from J, leaving 8 bases between them. Looked up from germline, CDR1 is LNHNV and CDR2 is YYDKDF (reference sequence). The CDR3 extends over 13 amino acids. CDR3 sequence reads: CATSRVGSQPQHF. CDR3 in DNA: TGTGCCACCAGCAGAGTGGGGAGCCAGCCCCAGCATTTT.

The V and J genes are TRBV5-8 and TRBJ2-3; D call uncertain. This CDR3 has 13 residues. The V end was cut by 6 bases, the J end by 1 base, with 9 bases between. CDR1 and CDR2 from the germline V gene are SGHTS and YDEGEE. The CDR3 coding sequence is TGTGCCAGCACCCTAACGGGCACAGATACGCAGTATTTT. It is translated as CASTLTGTDTQYF.

The genes are TRBV9 and TRBJ1-1, with a tentative D call TRBD1 (5 bases). Trimming shortened V by 6 bases and J by 0 bases, and 12 bases separated the two germline ends. The germline V gene has CDR1 SGDLS and CDR2 YYNGEE. The length of the CDR3 is 14 residues. In DNA form, the CDR3 reads TGTGCCAGCAAATCCTCGGGGGTGAACACTGAAGCTTTCTTT. Translation: CASKSSGVNTEAFF.

The chain couples TRBV6-1 to TRBJ2-2, with 7 bases that match TRBD1. The V segment lost 1 base and the J segment 6 bases; nucleotides outside the gene matches: 5. The CDR3 runs 15 residues. CDR1 is MNHNS, CDR2 SASEGT, per germline. CDR3: CASSEVTGIPGELFF. CDR3 DNA sequence: TGTGCCAGCAGTGAAGTGACAGGGATCCCCGGGGAGCTGTTTTTT.

This clone was seen at least ten times. This chain uses TRBV5-1 with TRBJ1-4; D is perhaps TRBD1 (5 bases). CDR3 size: 15 residues. Germline V gene sequence: CDR1 SGHRS, CDR2 YFSETQ. V was shortened by 4 bases and J by 5 bases, with 15 bases between the two germline ends. CDR3 region: CASSTPGLPNEKLFF. The CDR3 DNA sequence: TGCGCCAGCAGCACGCCGGGACTTCCCAATGAAAAACTGTTTTTT.

The J gene is TRBJ2-4, the V gene TRBV4-1; the D is unclear. This CDR3 has 17 residues. Trimming left V 1 base short and J 1 base short, with 14 bases between. Germline values: CDR1 MGHRA, CDR2 YSYEKL. The CDR3 loop is CASSQGARGAAKNIQYF. Written as DNA, the CDR3 is TGCGCCAGCAGCCAAGGCGCTAGAGGTGCGGCCAAAAACATTCAGTACTTC.

The chain has TRBV6-2 or TRBV6-3 and TRBJ1-3; TRBD1 might be the D (6 bases). The germline gives CDR1 MNHEY, CDR2 SVGEGT. The CDR3 runs 14 residues. V was clipped by 2 bases and J by 4 bases, with 9 bases between them. CDR3 DNA: TGTGCCAGCAGTTACGGCAGGGGAGGAAACACCATATATTTT. Amino acids: CASSYGRGGNTIYF.

This chain links TRBV29-1 with TRBJ1-2; 8 bases line up with TRBD1. Trimming took 2 bases from V and 4 from J; bases not matched to a gene: 6. The length of the CDR3 is 14 residues. The germline V gene encodes CDR1 SQVTM and CDR2 ANQGSEA. The CDR3 loop is CSVERQGASYGYTF. DNA for the CDR3: TGCAGCGTTGAAAGGCAGGGGGCCAGCTATGGCTACACCTTC.

The V call is TRBV14, the J call TRBJ2-6; D unresolved. Germline V gene lookup returns CDR1 SGHDN and CDR2 FVKESK. Trimming pared 4 bases from V and 2 bases from J, leaving 6 bases between. This CDR3 is 14 amino acids long. The CDR3 reads CASSLGPGANVLTF. DNA of the CDR3: TGTGCCAGCAGCCTTGGGCCTGGGGCCAACGTCCTGACTTTC.

The rearrangement links TRBV9 to TRBJ1-2, with D hard to call. Germline values: CDR1 SGDLS, CDR2 YYNGEE. This CDR3 comprises 14 residues. The V gene lost 4 bases and the J gene lost 2 bases, with 12 bases spanning the gap. The CDR3 DNA reads as TGTGCCAGCAGCCCCGATAGGACCAACTATGGCTACACCTTC. Its protein product is CASSPDRTNYGYTF.

The genes are TRBV9 and TRBJ2-3; 9 bases are a match to TRBD1. Germline V gene sequence: CDR1 SGDLS, CDR2 YYNGEE. V dropped 0 bases and J dropped 4; count of bases not matched to a gene: 6. This CDR3 comprises 16 residues. The CDR3 here is CASSVESGQGSDTQYF. CDR3 DNA sequence: TGTGCCAGCAGCGTAGAATCGGGACAGGGATCAGATACGCAGTATTTT.

This clone was detected only once. V and J are TRBV14 and TRBJ2-7, with no clear D. The CDR3 runs 15 residues. Germline CDR1 and CDR2: SGHDN and FVKESK. V was clipped by 1 base and J by 2 bases, with 12 bases between them. CDR3 in DNA: TGTGCCAGCAGCCAAGGGGCCCCCAGCACCTACGAGCAGTACTTC. Encoded protein: CASSQGAPSTYEQYF.

The chain couples TRBV5-6 to TRBJ2-1, with a tentative D call TRBD2 (5 bases). The ends were cut back, 1 base at V and 7 bases at J, with 18 bases in the middle. CDR1 and CDR2 from the germline V gene are SGHDT and YYEEEE. CDR3 size: 16 residues. CDR3 protein: CASSLSPFEGGNEQFF. The CDR3 nucleotides are TGTGCCAGCAGCTTGAGCCCTTTTGAGGGTGGGAATGAGCAGTTCTTC. The complete variable domain, with remaining parts taken from reference TRBV5-6 and TRBJ2-1, reads DAGVTQSPTHLIKTRGQQVTLRCSPKSGHDTVSWYQQALGQGPQFIFQYYEEEERQRGNFPDRFSGHQFPNYSSELNVNALLLGDSALYLCASSLSPFEGGNEQFFGPGTRLTVL.

The chain uses TRBV10-3 and TRBJ1-1; D gene ambiguous. Germline values: CDR1 ENHRY, CDR2 SYGVKD. With 2 bases removed from V and 5 bases from J, the gap between germline ends came to 9 bases. The CDR3 is 13 residues long. The CDR3 region is CAISEVKWTEAFF. CDR3 nucleotide sequence: TGTGCCATCAGTGAGGTGAAATGGACTGAAGCTTTCTTT.

The chain has TRBV5-1 and TRBJ2-5, with D tentatively TRBD1 or TRBD2 (5 bases each). Trimming left V 4 bases short and J 1 base short, with 17 bases between. CDR1 is SGHRS, CDR2 YFSETQ, per germline. The CDR3 covers 16 residues. CDR3 residues: CASSLVGPGTQETQYF. Here the CDR3 DNA reads TGCGCCAGCAGCCTGGTAGGGCCGGGGACCCAAGAGACCCAGTACTTC.

The V gene is TRBV7-9, the J gene TRBJ2-7; D remains ambiguous. Trimming removed 0 bases at V and 3 bases at J, with 3 bases between. Germline CDR1 is SEHNR and CDR2 is FQNEAQ (reference sequence). The CDR3 sequence is 12 residues long. The CDR3 is CASSLALYEQYF. The CDR3 DNA sequence: TGTGCCAGCAGCTTAGCACTCTACGAGCAGTACTTC.

The chain combines TRBV27 with TRBJ2-3, with TRBD2 as a possible D gene (6 bases). This CDR3 has 14 residues. V was shortened by 10 bases and J by 0 bases, with 14 bases between the two germline ends. Germline V gene sequence: CDR1 MNHEY, CDR2 SMNVEV (reference sequence). The CDR3 sequence: CATRRGPSTDTQYF. In DNA, the CDR3 is TGTGCCACCCGGAGGGGCCCTAGCACAGATACGCAGTATTTT.

The chain recombines TRBV7-9 with TRBJ2-6; D is possibly TRBD1 (5 bases). The CDR3 is 15 amino acids. Trimming took off 4 bases at V and 0 bases at J, with 7 bases between the two ends. In germline, CDR1 is SEHNR, CDR2 FQNEAQ (reference sequence). CDR3 sequence (DNA): TGTGCCAGCAGCTCCAGGGTCTCTGGGGCCAACGTCCTGACTTTC. Protein product: CASSSRVSGANVLTF.

The J gene is TRBJ1-1, the V gene TRBV27; D gene uncertain. This CDR3 comprises 13 residues. Germline V gene data show CDR1 as MNHEY and CDR2 as SMNVEV (reference sequence). V was trimmed by 3 bases and J by 6 bases, leaving 11 bases between them. CDR3 nucleotide sequence: TGTGCCAGCAGTTTGCCGGGCGGCGCTGAAGCTTTCTTT. Translated: CASSLPGGAEAFF.

The chain couples TRBV6-5 to TRBJ1-1; 8 bases map to TRBD1. The CDR3 covers 13 residues. With 8 bases clipped from V and 1 base from J, the junction kept 3 bases outside the gene matches. Germline V gene data show CDR1 as MNHEY and CDR2 as SVGAGI. In DNA, the CDR3 is TGTGCCAGCTCGGACAGGGAGAACACTGAAGCTTTCTTT. As protein: CASSDRENTEAFF.

The chain links TRBV5-1 to TRBJ2-7, with D unresolved. The CDR3 is 14 residues long. CDR1 and CDR2 (germline): SGHRS, YFSETQ. The V end lost 7 bases, the J end lost 4 bases, and 18 bases lay between the germline ends. CDR3 amino acids: CASSPDATRYEQYF. The CDR3 DNA reads TGCGCCAGCTCCCCGGATGCTACGAGATACGAGCAGTACTTC.

V is TRBV18 and J is TRBJ2-1; tentative D call: TRBD1 (6 bases). The CDR3 length is 17 residues. V lost 6 bases and J 3 bases, leaving 21 bases between the germline ends. Germline V gene data show CDR1 as KGHSH and CDR2 as LQKENI. CDR3 coding DNA: TGTGCCAGCTCGCTAAGCCCCCAAAGGACAGTCTACAATGAGCAGTTCTTC. This translates into CASSLSPQRTVYNEQFF.